Listed below are T cell receptor beta chains from one sample, sequenced in a study of cytomegalovirus exposure and HLA in healthy donors. Profiling relied on immunoSEQ multiplex PCR, and the TCRdb table lists in-frame clones only, not all of them. The sample lists some 150,000 clones, 65% to 80% seen once, with roughly 4.3% in the top ten. Source material: PBMCs. The origin of the receptors is a male donor in good health and CMV-seronegative. Both conserved end residues are part of each CDR3. D genes are given only for firm matches. Size tells how often a clone was seen (once, few, many) or the class of an expanded clone, and some rows leave it out.

>.|TRBJ2-3|TRBV23-1|TRBD2
CASSQSGREAADTQYF
TGCGCCAGCAGTCAATCTGGGCGGGAGGCTGCAGATACGCAGTATTTT
>.|TRBJ2-3|TRBV25-1|TRBD1
CASSKPGTGAYTQYF
TGTGCCAGCAGTAAGCCCGGGACAGGGGCATATACGCAGTATTTT
>.|TRBJ2-7|TRBV27|TRBD2
CASSFSTSDSYEQYF
TGTGCCAGCAGTTTTAGTACTAGCGACTCCTACGAGCAGTACTTC
>.|TRBJ1-1|TRBV10-3|.
CAVSGTYPEAFF
TGTGCCGTCAGTGGGACATACCCTGAAGCTTTCTTT
>.|TRBJ1-2|TRBV28|.
CASSFDFQVRGYTF
TGTGCCAGCAGTTTTGATTTCCAGGTTAGAGGCTACACCTTC
>.|TRBJ1-5|TRBV19|TRBD1
CASSRAQGEYSNQPQHF
TGTGCCAGTAGTAGGGCCCAGGGGGAATATAGCAATCAGCCCCAGCATTTT
>.|TRBJ1-1|TRBV7-2|.
CASGAAGAAFF
TGTGCCAGCGGTGCGGCGGGGGCCGCTTTCTTT
>.|TRBJ2-7|TRBV7-9|TRBD1
CSSSPGTGTYEQYF
TGTTCCAGCAGCCCCGGGACAGGGACCTACGAGCAGTACTTC
>.|TRBJ2-4|TRBV2|TRBD1
CASSGDRAGNIQYF
TGTGCCAGCAGTGGAGACAGGGCAGGGAACATTCAGTACTTC
>.|TRBJ2-1|TRBV5-1|TRBD2
CASSSGGLAGVNEQFF
TGCGCCAGCAGCTCCGGGGGGCTAGCGGGAGTGAATGAGCAGTTCTTC
>.|TRBJ2-7|TRBV11-3|.
CASSLGTGASGSYEQYF
TGTGCCAGCAGCTTAGGCACGGGGGCTAGCGGCTCCTACGAGCAGTACTTC
>.|TRBJ2-1|TRBV19|TRBD2
CASSTLAGGNEQFF
TGTGCCAGTAGTACCCTAGCGGGAGGCAATGAGCAGTTCTTC
>.|TRBJ2-3|TRBV25-1|TRBD2
CASSDPSGSGYTDTQYF
TGTGCCAGCAGTGACCCCAGCGGGAGCGGGTACACAGATACGCAGTATTTT
>.|TRBJ2-6|TRBV5-1|TRBD1
CASSVDRFFRPGANVLTF
TGCGCCAGCAGCGTGGACAGGTTCTTTCGGCCTGGGGCCAACGTCCTGACTTTC
>.|TRBJ2-3|TRBV10-1|.
CASSEIRELEDTQYF
TGCGCCAGCAGTGAGATCCGGGAGTTGGAAGATACGCAGTATTTT
>.|TRBJ2-1|TRBV25-1|.
CASSEVRLATSYNEQFF
TGTGCCAGCAGTGAGGTCAGGCTAGCGACTTCCTACAATGAGCAGTTCTTC
>.|TRBJ2-5|TRBV25-1|TRBD1
CASTNRGTGETQYF
TGTGCCAGCACCAACAGGGGGACGGGAGAGACCCAGTACTTC
>few|TRBJ1-5|TRBV5-1|TRBD1
CASSLGQGGSQHF
TGCGCCAGCAGCTTGGGACAGGGGGGGTCCCAGCATTTT
>.|TRBJ2-1|TRBV2|TRBD1
CASSGQGNEQFF
TGTGCCAGCAGTGGACAGGGGAATGAGCAGTTCTTC
>once|TRBJ2-7|TRBV7-8|TRBD2
CASSLARGGRRVGSYEQYF
TGTGCCAGCAGCTTAGCGCGGGGGGGCCGCCGAGTGGGTTCCTACGAGCAGTACTTC
>.|TRBJ1-6|TRBV10-3|TRBD1
CAIRPGQGTSPLHF
TGTGCCATCAGACCGGGACAGGGGACTTCACCCCTCCACTTT